The T cell receptor beta chain under discussion was sequenced for a study of response to subunit inactivated influenza vaccine. General study results and limits: Authors suggested that a seasonal influenza vaccination recruits few new T cells each time.

Trimming removed 5 bases from V and 8 bases from J; junction bases left unmatched: 6. This CDR3 is built from 14 residues. Germline-derived CDR1 and CDR2 are SGHRS and YFSETQ. This clonotype was counted between two and nine times. No antigen is known for it. TCRdb reprocessed the RT-PCR reads with MiXCR, giving one entry per CDR3 protein. The table shows around 570,000 distinct CDR3 sequences, with less than 10% occurring only once. The rearrangement joins TRBV5-1 to TRBJ1-4, with TRBD1 matching over 10 bases. The TCR was taken from a man aged 50-75 years who received an inactivated influenza vaccine. This material consisted of PBMCs from blood, taken roughly 24 months after vaccination. The CDR3 spells CASRTGTGVEKLFF. The CDR3 DNA reads as TGCGCCAGCAGAACCGGGACAGGGGTGGAAAAACTGTTTTTT.